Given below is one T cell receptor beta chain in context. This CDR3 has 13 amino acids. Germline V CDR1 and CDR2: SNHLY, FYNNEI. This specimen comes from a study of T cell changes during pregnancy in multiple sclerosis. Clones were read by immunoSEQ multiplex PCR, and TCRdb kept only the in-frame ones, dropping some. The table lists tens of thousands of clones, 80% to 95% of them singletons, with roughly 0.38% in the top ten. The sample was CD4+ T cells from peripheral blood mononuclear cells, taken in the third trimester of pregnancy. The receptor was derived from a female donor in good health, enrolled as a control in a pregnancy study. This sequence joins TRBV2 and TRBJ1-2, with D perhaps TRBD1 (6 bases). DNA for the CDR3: TGTGCTTTAGGGCAGGGGACCAACTATGGCTACACCTTC. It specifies CALGQGTNYGYTF.